This TCR beta chain was identified in a study of CD8 T cell repertoires and HIV-1 epitope variants. In the study overall: Autologous T cell-negative cells served as antigen-presenting cells in equal numbers. Separate from the cultures, 1M uncultured T cells served as baseline.

Sequencing was performed with immunoSEQ multiplex PCR; in TCRdb, only in-frame clones are kept and a portion is missing. Of 5,900 or so clones listed, about three fifths are singletons. Remarks on this clone: Its antigen remains unidentified.

Trimming cost V 2 bases and J 4 bases; bases outside gene matches: 5. Germline CDR1 and CDR2: MNHNY and SVGAGI (reference sequence). CDR3 length: 15 amino acids. The specimen was cultured CD8+ T cells derived from PBMCs. This TCR was recovered from a male donor with HIV. The rearrangement uses TRBV6-6 and TRBJ2-1, with 7 bases fitting TRBD1. As DNA, the CDR3 is TGTGCCAGCAGTTACCGACAGGGCGAATACAATGAGCAGTTCTTC. Residues: CASSYRQGEYNEQFF.